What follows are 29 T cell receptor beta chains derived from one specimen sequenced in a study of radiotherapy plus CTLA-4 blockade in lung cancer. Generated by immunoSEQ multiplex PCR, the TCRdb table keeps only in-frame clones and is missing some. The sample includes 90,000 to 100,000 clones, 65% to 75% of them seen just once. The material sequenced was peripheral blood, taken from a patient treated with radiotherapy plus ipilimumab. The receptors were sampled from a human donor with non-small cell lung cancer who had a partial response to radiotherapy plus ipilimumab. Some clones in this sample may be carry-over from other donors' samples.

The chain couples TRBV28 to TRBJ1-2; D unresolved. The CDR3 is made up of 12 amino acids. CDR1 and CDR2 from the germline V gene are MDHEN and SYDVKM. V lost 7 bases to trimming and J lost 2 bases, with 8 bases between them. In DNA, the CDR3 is TGTGCCAGCATAGAACAGAACTATGGCTACACCTTC. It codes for CASIEQNYGYTF.

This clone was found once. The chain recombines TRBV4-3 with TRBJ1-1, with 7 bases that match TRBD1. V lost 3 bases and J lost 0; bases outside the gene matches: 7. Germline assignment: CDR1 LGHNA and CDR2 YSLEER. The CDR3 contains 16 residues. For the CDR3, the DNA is TGCGCCAGCAGCCAGGGGCTACAGGGGATGAACACTGAAGCTTTCTTT. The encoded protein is CASSQGLQGMNTEAFF.

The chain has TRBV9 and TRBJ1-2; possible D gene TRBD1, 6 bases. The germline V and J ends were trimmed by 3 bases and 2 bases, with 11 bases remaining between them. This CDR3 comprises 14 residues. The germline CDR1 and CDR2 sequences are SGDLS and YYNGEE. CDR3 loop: CASSAPTGNYGYTF. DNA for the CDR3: TGTGCCAGCAGCGCCCCAACAGGGAACTATGGCTACACCTTC.

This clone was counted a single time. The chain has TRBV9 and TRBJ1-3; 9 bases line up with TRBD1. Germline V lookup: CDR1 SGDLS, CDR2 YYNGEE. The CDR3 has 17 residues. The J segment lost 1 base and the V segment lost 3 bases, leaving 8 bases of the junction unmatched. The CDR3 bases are TGTGCCAGCAGCGCACCGGCCGGGACAGGGTCTGGAAACACCATATATTTT. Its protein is CASSAPAGTGSGNTIYF.

The CDR3 is CASSPGTGMGYSNQPQHF. The CDR3 coding sequence is TGTGCCAGCAGTCCCGGGACAGGGATGGGTTATAGCAATCAGCCCCAGCATTTT. The rearrangement joins TRBV2 to TRBJ1-5, with 9 bases fitting TRBD1. V shed 5 bases, J shed 0 bases, and the junction held 11 bases outside the gene matches. This CDR3 comprises 18 residues. Looked up from germline, CDR1 is SNHLY and CDR2 is FYNNEI.

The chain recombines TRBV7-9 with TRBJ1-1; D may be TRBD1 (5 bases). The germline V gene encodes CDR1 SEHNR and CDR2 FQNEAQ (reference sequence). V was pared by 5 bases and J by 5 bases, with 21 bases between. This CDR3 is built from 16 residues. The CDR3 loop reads CASSPRSPGGSTEAFF. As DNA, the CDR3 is TGTGCCAGCAGCCCTAGATCCCCGGGGGGTAGTACTGAAGCTTTCTTT.

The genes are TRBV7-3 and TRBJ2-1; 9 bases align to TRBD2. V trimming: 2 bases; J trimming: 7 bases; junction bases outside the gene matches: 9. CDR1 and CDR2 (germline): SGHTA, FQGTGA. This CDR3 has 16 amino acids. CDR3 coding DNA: TGTGCCAGCAGCTTAGGCGGGGCGGGGGGGCTTAATGAGCAGTTCTTC. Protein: CASSLGGAGGLNEQFF.

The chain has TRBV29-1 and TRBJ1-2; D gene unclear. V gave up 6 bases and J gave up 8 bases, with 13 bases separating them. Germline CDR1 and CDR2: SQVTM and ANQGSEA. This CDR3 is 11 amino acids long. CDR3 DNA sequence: TGCAGCGTCGACACAGTTTCGGGCTACACCTTC. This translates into CSVDTVSGYTF.

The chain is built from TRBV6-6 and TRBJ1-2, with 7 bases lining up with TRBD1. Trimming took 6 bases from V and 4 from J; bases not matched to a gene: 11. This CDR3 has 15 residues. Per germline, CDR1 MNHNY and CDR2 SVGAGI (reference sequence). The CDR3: CASRLETGAGYGYTF. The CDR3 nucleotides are TGTGCCAGCAGACTCGAAACAGGGGCGGGCTATGGCTACACCTTC.

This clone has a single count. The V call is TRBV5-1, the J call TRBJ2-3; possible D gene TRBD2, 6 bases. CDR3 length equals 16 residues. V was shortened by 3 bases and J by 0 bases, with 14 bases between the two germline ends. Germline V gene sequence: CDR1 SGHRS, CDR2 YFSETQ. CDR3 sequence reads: CASSSGTGASTDTQYF. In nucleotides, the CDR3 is TGCGCCAGCAGCTCGGGGACGGGAGCTAGCACAGATACGCAGTATTTT.

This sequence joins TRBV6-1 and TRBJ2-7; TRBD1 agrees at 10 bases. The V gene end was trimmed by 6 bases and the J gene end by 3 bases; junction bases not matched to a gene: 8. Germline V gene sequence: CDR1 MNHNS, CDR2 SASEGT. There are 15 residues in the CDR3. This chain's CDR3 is CASRARTGGDYEQYF. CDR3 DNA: TGTGCCAGCAGAGCGCGGACAGGGGGGGACTACGAGCAGTACTTC.

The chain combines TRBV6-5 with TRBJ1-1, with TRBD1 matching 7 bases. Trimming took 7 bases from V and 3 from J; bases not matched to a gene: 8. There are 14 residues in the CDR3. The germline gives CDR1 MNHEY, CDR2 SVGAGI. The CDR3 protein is CASTRTGSYTEAFF. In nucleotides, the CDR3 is TGTGCCAGCACCAGGACAGGAAGTTACACTGAAGCTTTCTTT.

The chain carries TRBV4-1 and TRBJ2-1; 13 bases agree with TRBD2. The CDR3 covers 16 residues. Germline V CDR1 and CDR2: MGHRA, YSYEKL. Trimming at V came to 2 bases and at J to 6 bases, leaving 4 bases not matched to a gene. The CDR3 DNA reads TGCGCCAGCAGCCAAACCGGGACTAGCGGGGTCAATGAGCAGTTCTTC. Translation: CASSQTGTSGVNEQFF.

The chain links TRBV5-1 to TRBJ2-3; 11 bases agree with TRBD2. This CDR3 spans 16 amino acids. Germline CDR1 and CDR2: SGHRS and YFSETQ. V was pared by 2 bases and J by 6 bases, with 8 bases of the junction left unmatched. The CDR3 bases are TGCGCCAGCAGCTTACCCTCAGTAGCGGGAGGGGATACGCAGTATTTT. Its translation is CASSLPSVAGGDTQYF.

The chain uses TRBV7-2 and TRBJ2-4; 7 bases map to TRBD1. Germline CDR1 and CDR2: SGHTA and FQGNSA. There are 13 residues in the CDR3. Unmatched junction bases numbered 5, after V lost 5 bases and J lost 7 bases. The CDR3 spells CASSATTGNIQYF. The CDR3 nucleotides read TGTGCCAGCAGCGCCACGACAGGGAACATTCAGTACTTC.

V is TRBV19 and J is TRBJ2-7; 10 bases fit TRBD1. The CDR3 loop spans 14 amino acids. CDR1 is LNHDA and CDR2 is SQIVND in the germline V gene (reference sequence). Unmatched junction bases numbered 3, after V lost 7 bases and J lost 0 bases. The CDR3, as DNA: TGTGCCAGTAAAGGGACAGGGGCCTCCTACGAGCAGTACTTC. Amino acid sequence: CASKGTGASYEQYF.

The CDR3 DNA sequence: TGTGCCAGCAGCGGGGGGACTAGGCTCGGGCGGGGTGAGCAGTTCTTC. Amino acid sequence: CASSGGTRLGRGEQFF. The gene calls are TRBV5-4 and TRBJ2-1; 8 positions agree with TRBD2. V was pared by 4 bases and J by 9 bases, with 15 bases of the junction left unmatched. CDR3 length equals 16 residues. Germline CDR1 SGHNT, CDR2 YYREEE (reference sequence). Combining the CDR3 with reference TRBV5-4 and TRBJ2-1 gives the whole variable domain ETGVTQSPTHLIKTRGQQVTLRCSSQSGHNTVSWYQQALGQGPQFIFQYYREEENGRGNFPPRFSGLQFPNYSSELNVNALELDDSALYLCASSGGTRLGRGEQFFGPGTRLTVL.

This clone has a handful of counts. Written as DNA, the CDR3 is TGTGCCAGCAGTGTGGCAGGGCCCGACTATGGCTACACCTTC. Translated: CASSVAGPDYGYTF. The chain combines TRBV9 with TRBJ1-2, with D possibly matching TRBD1 (5 bases). V was shortened by 5 bases and J by 3 bases, with 14 bases between the two germline ends. The length of the CDR3 is 14 residues. Germline V gene lookup returns CDR1 SGDLS and CDR2 YYNGEE.

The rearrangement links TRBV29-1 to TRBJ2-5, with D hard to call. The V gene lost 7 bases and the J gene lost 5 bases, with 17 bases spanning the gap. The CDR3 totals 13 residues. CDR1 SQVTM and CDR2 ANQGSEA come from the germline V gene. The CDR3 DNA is TGCAGCGCAAACATACGGTCGGGTGAGACCCAGTACTTC. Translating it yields CSANIRSGETQYF.

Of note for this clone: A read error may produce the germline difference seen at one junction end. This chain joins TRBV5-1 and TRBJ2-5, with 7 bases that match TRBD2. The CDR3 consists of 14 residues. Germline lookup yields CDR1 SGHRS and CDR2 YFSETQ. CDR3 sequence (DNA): TGTGCCAGCAGCGGCCGTGGTAGCGGGGAGACCCAGTACTTC. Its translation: CASSGRGSGETQYF. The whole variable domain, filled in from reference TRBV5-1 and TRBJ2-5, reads KAGVTQTPRYLIKTRGQQVTLSCSPISGHRSVSWYQQTPGQGLQFLFEYFSETQRNKGNFPGRFSGRQFSNSRSEMNVSTLELGDSALYLCASSGRGSGETQYFGPGTRLLVL.

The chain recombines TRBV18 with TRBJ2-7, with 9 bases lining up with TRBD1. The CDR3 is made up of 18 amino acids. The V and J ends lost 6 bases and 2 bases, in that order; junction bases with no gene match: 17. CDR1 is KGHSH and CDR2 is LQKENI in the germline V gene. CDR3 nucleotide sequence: TGTGCCAGCTCCTTAAGGCGCCTGGGACAGGGTTTGGCCTACGAGCAGTACTTC. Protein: CASSLRRLGQGLAYEQYF.

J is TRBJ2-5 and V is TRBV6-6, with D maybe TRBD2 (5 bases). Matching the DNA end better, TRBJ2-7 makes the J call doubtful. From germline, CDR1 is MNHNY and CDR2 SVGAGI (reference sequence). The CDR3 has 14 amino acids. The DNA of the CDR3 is TGTGCCTCCCAGAGCGGTACCCCAACCTACGAGCAGTACTTC. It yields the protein CASQSGTPTYEQYF.

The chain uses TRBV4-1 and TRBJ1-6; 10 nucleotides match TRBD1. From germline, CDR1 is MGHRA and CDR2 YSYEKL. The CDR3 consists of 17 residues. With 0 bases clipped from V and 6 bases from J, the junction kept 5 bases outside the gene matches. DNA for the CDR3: TGCGCCAGCAGCCAAGACCCGGGACAGGGGATTAATTCACCCCTCCACTTT. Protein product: CASSQDPGQGINSPLHF.

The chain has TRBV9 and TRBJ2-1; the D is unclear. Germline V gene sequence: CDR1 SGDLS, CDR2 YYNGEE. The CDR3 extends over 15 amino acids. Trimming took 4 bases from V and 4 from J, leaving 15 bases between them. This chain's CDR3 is CASSPSPQSYNEQFF. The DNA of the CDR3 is TGTGCCAGCAGCCCGAGCCCACAGTCGTACAATGAGCAGTTCTTC. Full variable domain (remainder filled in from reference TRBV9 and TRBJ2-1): DSGVTQTPKHLITATGQRVTLRCSPRSGDLSVYWYQQSLDQGLQFLIQYYNGEERAKGNILERFSAQQFPDLHSELNLSSLELGDSALYFCASSPSPQSYNEQFFGPGTRLTVL.

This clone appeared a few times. The CDR3 spells CAITGQGSPYEQYF. The CDR3 region has the DNA TGTGCCATCACAGGACAGGGTAGTCCCTACGAGCAGTACTTC. The rearrangement joins TRBV10-3 to TRBJ2-7; TRBD1 matches 8 bases. CDR1 and CDR2 (germline): ENHRY, SYGVKD. The CDR3 sequence is 14 residues long. The V segment lost 7 bases and the J segment 2 bases; nucleotides outside the gene matches: 7.

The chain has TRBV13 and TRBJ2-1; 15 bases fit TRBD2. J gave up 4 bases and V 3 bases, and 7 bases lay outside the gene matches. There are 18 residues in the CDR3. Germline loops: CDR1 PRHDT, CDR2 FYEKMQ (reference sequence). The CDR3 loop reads CASSFPGLAGGNYNEQFF. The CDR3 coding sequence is TGTGCCAGCAGCTTCCCGGGACTAGCGGGGGGCAATTACAATGAGCAGTTCTTC.

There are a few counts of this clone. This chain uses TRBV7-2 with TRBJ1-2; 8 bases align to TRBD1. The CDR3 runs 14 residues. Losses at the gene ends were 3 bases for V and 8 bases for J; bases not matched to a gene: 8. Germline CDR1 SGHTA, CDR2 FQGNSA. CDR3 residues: CASSFWTGLFGYTF. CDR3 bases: TGTGCCAGCAGCTTCTGGACAGGGTTGTTCGGCTACACCTTC.

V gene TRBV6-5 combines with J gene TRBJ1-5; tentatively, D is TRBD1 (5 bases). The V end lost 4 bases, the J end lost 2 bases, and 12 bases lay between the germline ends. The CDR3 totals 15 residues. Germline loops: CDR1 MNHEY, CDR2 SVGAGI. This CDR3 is CASSSSGRGNQPQHF. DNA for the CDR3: TGTGCCAGCAGTTCCTCAGGGCGGGGCAATCAGCCCCAGCATTTT.

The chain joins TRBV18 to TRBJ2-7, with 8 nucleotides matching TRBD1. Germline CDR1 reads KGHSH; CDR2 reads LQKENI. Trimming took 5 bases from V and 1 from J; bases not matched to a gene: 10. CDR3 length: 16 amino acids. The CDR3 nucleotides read TGTGCCAGCTCAGCGGACAGGGTATATGGGTCCTACGAGCAGTACTTC. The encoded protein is CASSADRVYGSYEQYF. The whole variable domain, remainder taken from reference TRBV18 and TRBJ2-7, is NAGVMQNPRHLVRRRGQEARLRCSPMKGHSHVYWYRQLPEEGLKFMVYLQKENIIDESGMPKERFSAEFPKEGPSILRIQQVVRGDSAAYFCASSADRVYGSYEQYFGPGTRLTVT.